This passage covers 5 T cell receptor beta chains from one sample sequenced in a study of cytotoxic CD8 clonotypes in ibrutinib-treated CLL. Profiling relied on immunoSEQ multiplex PCR, and the TCRdb table lists in-frame clones only, not all of them. The profile shows roughly 170,000 clones, roughly 80% of them singletons. Sample: PBMCs, taken after 24 months of ibrutinib treatment. The receptors were gathered from a human donor with chronic lymphocytic leukemia.

This clone was seen more than once but under ten times. The V call is TRBV28, the J call TRBJ1-5; 8 positions agree with TRBD1. V trimming: 6 bases; J trimming: 11 bases; junction bases outside the gene matches: 24. Germline V gives CDR1 MDHEN, CDR2 SYDVKM. The length of the CDR3 is 18 residues. The CDR3 coding sequence is TGTGCCAGCAGACAGGACAGGGCAGGGTCAGCCCCATGGGGCACCCAGCATTTT. It encodes CASRQDRAGSAPWGTQHF. Combining the CDR3 with reference TRBV28 and TRBJ1-5 gives the whole variable domain DVKVTQSSRYLVKRTGEKVFLECVQDMDHENMFWYRQDPGLGLRLIYFSYDVKMKEKGDIPEGYSVSREKKERFSLILESASTNQTSMYLCASRQDRAGSAPWGTQHFGDGTRLSIL.

The chain couples TRBV2 to TRBJ2-6, with 8 bases that match TRBD1. V gave up 6 bases and J gave up 0 bases; unmatched junction bases: 7. The germline CDR1 and CDR2 sequences are SNHLY and FYNNEI. The CDR3 is 17 residues long. CDR3 sequence (DNA): TGTGCCAGCAGGGGGACAGGATCGATCTCTGGGGCCAACGTCCTGACTTTC. Translated, it gives CASRGTGSISGANVLTF.

The chain has TRBV7-8 and TRBJ2-2; D may be TRBD1 (7 bases). Per germline, CDR1 SGHVS and CDR2 FQNEAQ. Trimming pared 0 bases from V and 8 bases from J, leaving 16 bases between. The CDR3 loop spans 16 amino acids. DNA for the CDR3: TGTGCCAGCAGCTTAGCGCAGGCCAGGGGGGCGGGGGAGCTGTTTTTT. As protein: CASSLAQARGAGELFF.

The chain recombines TRBV7-2 with TRBJ2-5; a weak D match, TRBD2 (6 bases). This CDR3 spans 15 amino acids. Germline assignment: CDR1 SGHTA and CDR2 FQGNSA. With 9 bases removed from V and 4 bases from J, the gap between germline ends came to 21 bases. CDR3 sequence reads: CASTTGTPLGETQYF. CDR3 sequence (DNA): TGTGCCAGTACGACCGGGACTCCACTGGGAGAGACCCAGTACTTC.

The chain links TRBV28 to TRBJ2-3, with 9 positions matching TRBD2. The trim removed 4 bases at V and 3 bases at J, leaving 8 bases unmatched. This CDR3 comprises 16 residues. Per germline, CDR1 MDHEN and CDR2 SYDVKM. The CDR3 region has the DNA TGTGCCAGCAGTTACCTTACTAGCGGGTCTACAGATACGCAGTATTTT. Amino acid sequence: CASSYLTSGSTDTQYF.